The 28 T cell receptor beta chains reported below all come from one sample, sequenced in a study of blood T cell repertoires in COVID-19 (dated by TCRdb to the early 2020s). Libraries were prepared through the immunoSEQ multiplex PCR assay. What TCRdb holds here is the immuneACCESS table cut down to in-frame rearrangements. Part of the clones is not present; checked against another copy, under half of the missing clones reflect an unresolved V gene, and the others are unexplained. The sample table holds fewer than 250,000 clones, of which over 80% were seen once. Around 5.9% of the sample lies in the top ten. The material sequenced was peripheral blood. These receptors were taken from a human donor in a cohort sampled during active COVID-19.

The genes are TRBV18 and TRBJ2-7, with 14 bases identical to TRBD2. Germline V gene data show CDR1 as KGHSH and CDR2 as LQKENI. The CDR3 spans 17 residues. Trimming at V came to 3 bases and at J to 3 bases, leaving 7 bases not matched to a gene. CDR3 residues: CASSPGTSGSMGYEQYF. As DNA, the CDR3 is TGTGCCAGCTCACCCGGGACTAGCGGGAGTATGGGCTACGAGCAGTACTTC. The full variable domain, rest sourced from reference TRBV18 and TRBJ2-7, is NAGVMQNPRHLVRRRGQEARLRCSPMKGHSHVYWYRQLPEEGLKFMVYLQKENIIDESGMPKERFSAEFPKEGPSILRIQQVVRGDSAAYFCASSPGTSGSMGYEQYFGPGTRLTVT.

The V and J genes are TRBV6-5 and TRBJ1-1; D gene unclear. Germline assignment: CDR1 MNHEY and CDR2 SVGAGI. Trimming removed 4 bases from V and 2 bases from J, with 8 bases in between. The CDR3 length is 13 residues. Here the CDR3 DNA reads TGTGCCAGCAGTTCCCGAGTCAACACTGAAGCTTTCTTT. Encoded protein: CASSSRVNTEAFF.

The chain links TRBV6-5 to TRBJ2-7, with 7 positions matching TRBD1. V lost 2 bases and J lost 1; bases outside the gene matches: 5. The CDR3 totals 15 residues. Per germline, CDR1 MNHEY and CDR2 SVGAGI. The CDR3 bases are TGTGCCAGCAGTTACGCAGGGGGTGATTCCTACGAGCAGTACTTC. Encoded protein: CASSYAGGDSYEQYF.

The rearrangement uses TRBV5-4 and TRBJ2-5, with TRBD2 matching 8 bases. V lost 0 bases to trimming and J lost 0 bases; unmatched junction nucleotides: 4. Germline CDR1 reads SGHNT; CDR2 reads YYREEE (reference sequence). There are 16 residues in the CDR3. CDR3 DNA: TGTGCCAGCAGCTTGGGGACTAGCATGAACCAAGAGACCCAGTACTTC. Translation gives CASSLGTSMNQETQYF.

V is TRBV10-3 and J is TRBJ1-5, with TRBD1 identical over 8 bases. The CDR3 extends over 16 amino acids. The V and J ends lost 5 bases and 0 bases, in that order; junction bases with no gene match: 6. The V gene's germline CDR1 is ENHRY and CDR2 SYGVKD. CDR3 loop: CAISPRQGYSNQPQHF. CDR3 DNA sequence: TGTGCCATCAGTCCGCGACAGGGGTATAGCAATCAGCCCCAGCATTTT.

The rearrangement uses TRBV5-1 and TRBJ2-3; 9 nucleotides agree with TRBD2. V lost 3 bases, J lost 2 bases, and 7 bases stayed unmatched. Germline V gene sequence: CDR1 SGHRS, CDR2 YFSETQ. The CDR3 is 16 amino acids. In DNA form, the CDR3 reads TGCGCCAGCAGCTGGGAGAAGGGACTAGCCACAGATACGCAGTATTTT. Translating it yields CASSWEKGLATDTQYF.

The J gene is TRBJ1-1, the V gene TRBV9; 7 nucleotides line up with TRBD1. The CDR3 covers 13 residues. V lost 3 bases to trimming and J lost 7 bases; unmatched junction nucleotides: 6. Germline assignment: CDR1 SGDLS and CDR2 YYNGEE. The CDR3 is CASSDGTAHEAFF. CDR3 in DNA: TGTGCCAGCAGCGACGGGACAGCCCATGAAGCTTTCTTT. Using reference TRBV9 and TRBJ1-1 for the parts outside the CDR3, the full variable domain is DSGVTQTPKHLITATGQRVTLRCSPRSGDLSVYWYQQSLDQGLQFLIQYYNGEERAKGNILERFSAQQFPDLHSELNLSSLELGDSALYFCASSDGTAHEAFFGQGTRLTVV.

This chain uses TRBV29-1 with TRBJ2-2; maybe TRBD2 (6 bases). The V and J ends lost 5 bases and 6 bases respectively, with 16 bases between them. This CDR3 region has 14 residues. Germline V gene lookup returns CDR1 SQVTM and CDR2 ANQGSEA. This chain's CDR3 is CSVSGLTGAGELFF. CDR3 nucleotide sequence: TGCAGCGTTTCGGGTTTGACGGGAGCCGGGGAGCTGTTTTTT.

CDR3 in DNA: TGTGCCAGCAGCCACCCGGGACAGGGTACCTACGAGCAGTACTTC. Its protein product is CASSHPGQGTYEQYF. The chain has TRBV16 and TRBJ2-7, with 9 bases lining up with TRBD1. The CDR3 is 15 residues long. Germline V lookup: CDR1 KGHSY, CDR2 FQNENV. The V gene end was trimmed by 3 bases and the J gene end by 2 bases; junction bases not matched to a gene: 5. Full variable domain (rest looked up from reference TRBV16 and TRBJ2-7): GEEVAQTPKHLVRGEGQKAKLYCAPIKGHSYVFWYQQVLKNEFKFLISFQNENVFDETGMPKERFSAKCLPNSPCSLEIQATKLEDSAVYFCASSHPGQGTYEQYFGPGTRLTVT.

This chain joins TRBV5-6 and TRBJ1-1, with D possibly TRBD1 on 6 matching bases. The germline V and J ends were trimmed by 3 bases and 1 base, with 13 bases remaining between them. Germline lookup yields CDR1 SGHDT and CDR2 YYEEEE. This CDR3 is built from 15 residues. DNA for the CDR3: TGTGCCAGCAGCTACCAGGGGAGAGGGAACACTGAAGCTTTCTTT. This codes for CASSYQGRGNTEAFF.

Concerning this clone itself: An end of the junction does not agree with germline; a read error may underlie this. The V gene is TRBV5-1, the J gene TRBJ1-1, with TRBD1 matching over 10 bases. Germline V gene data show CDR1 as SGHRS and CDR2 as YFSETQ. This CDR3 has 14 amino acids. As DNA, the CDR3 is TGCGCCAGCAGTTTGGGACAGGGGATGCCTGAAGCTTTCTTT. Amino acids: CASSLGQGMPEAFF.

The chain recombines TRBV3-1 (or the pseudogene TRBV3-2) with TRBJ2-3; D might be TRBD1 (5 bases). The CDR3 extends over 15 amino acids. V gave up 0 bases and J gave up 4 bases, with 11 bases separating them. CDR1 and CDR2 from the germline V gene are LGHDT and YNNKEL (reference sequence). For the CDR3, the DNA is TGTGCCAGCAGCCAAGAGACTCAGGGCCCAGATACGCAGTATTTT. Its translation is CASSQETQGPDTQYF.

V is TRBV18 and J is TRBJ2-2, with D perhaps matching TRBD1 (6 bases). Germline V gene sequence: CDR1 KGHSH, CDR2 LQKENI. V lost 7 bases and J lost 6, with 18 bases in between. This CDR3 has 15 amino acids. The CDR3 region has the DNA TGTGCCAGCTACGGCGACCCGAAGGGGGCCGGGGAGCTGTTTTTT. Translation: CASYGDPKGAGELFF.

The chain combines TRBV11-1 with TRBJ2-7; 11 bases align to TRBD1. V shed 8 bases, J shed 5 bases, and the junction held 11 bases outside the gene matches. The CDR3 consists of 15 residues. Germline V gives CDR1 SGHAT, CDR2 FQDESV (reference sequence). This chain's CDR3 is CASYQSGTGGDEQYF. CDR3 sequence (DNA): TGTGCCAGCTACCAGTCCGGGACAGGGGGTGACGAGCAGTACTTC.

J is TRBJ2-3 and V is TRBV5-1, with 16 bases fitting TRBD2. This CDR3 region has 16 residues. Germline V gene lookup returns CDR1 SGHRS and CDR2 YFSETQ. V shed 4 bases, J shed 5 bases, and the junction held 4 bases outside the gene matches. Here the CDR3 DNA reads TGCGCCAGCAGCCCCGGGACTAGCGGGAGGGTAGATACGCAGTATTTT. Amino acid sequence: CASSPGTSGRVDTQYF. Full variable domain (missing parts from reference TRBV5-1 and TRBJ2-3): KAGVTQTPRYLIKTRGQQVTLSCSPISGHRSVSWYQQTPGQGLQFLFEYFSETQRNKGNFPGRFSGRQFSNSRSEMNVSTLELGDSALYLCASSPGTSGRVDTQYFGPGTRLTVL.

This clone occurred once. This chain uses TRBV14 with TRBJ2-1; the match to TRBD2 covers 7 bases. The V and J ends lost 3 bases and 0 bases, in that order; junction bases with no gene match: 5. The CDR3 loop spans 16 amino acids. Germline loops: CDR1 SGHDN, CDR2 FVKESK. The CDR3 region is CASSQLGGSSYNEQFF. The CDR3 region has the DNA TGTGCCAGCAGCCAGCTCGGGGGGTCCTCCTACAATGAGCAGTTCTTC.

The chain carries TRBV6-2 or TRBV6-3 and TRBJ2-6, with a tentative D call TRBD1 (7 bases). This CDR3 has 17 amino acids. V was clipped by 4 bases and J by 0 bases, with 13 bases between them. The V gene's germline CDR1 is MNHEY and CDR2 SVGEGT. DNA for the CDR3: TGTGCCAGCAGTTCTCGACAGGGACTCTCTGGGGCCAACGTCCTGACTTTC. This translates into CASSSRQGLSGANVLTF.

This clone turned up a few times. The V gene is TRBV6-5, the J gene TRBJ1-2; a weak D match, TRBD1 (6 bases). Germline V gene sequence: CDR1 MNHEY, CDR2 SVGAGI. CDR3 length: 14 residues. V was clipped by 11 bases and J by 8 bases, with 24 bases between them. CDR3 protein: CAGNRGISDDGYTF. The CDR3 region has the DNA TGTGCCGGCAATAGGGGGATCTCGGACGACGGCTACACCTTC.

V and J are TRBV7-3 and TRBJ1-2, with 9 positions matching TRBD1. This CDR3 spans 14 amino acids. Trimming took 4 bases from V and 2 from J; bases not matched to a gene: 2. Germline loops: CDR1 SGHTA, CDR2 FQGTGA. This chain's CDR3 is CASSSGTGNYGYTF. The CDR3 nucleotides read TGTGCCAGCAGCTCTGGGACAGGGAACTATGGCTACACCTTC.

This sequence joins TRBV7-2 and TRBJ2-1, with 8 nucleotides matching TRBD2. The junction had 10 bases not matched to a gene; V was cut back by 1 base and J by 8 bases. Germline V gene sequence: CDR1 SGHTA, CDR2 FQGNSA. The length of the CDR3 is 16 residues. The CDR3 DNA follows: TGTGCCAGCAGCTTAGTTACTAGCGGTTTTGGCGATGAGCAGTTCTTC. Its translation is CASSLVTSGFGDEQFF.

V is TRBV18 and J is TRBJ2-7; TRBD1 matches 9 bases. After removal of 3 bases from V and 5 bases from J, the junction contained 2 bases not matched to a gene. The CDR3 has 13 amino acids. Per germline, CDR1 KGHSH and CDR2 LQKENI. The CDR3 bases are TGTGCCAGCTCACCGGGACAGGGTCACGAGCAGTACTTC. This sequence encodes CASSPGQGHEQYF.

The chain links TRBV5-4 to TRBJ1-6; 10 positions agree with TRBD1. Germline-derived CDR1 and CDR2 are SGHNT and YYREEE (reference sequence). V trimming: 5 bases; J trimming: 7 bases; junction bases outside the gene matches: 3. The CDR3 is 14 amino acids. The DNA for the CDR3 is TGTGCCAGCAGTTCGGGACAGGGGAATTCACCCCTCCACTTT. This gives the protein CASSSGQGNSPLHF.

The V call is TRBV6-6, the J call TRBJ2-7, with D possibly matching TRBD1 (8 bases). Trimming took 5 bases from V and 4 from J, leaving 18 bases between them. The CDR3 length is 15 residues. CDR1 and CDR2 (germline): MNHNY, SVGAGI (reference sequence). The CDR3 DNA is TGTGCCAGCAGTCATACTGGACAGGGAGGGTACGAGCAGTACTTC. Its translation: CASSHTGQGGYEQYF.

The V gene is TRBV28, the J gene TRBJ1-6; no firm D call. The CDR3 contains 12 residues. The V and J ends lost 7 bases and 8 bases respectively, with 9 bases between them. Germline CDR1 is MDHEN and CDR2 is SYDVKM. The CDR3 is CASNVRDSPLHF. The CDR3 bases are TGTGCCAGCAATGTTCGGGATTCACCCCTCCACTTT.

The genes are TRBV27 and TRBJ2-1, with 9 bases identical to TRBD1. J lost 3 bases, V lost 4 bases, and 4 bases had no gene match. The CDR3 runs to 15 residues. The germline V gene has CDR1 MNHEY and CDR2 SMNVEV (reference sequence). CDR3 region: CASSSRDRVYNEQFF. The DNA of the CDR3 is TGTGCCAGCAGTTCCCGGGACAGGGTCTACAATGAGCAGTTCTTC.

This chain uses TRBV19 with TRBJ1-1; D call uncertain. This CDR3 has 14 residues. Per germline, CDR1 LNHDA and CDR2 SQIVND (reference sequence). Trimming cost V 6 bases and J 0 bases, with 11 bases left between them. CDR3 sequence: CASSPLSVNTEAFF. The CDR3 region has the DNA TGTGCCAGTAGCCCTCTTTCGGTGAACACTGAAGCTTTCTTT.

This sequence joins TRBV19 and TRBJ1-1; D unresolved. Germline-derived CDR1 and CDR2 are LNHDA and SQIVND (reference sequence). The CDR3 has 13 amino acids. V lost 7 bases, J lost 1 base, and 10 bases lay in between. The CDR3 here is CASTWRGNTEAFF. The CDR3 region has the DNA TGTGCCAGTACGTGGCGAGGGAACACTGAAGCTTTCTTT.

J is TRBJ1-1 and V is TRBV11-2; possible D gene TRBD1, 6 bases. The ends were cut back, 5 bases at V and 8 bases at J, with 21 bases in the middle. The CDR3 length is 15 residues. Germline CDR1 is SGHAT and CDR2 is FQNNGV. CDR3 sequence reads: CASSVKSGTRSEAFF. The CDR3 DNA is TGTGCCAGCAGCGTAAAATCCGGGACACGGAGCGAAGCTTTCTTT.